These 26 T cell receptor beta chains came from one sample sequenced in a study of identical twins. One entry per CDR3 protein, called by TCRdb with MiXCR from the 5' RACE reads. The data show 250,000 or so distinct CDR3 sequences, approximately 7.9% seen once. The same specimen was also included in a second study, on yellow fever vaccine responses in identical twins.

Sequencing was carried out using CD8+ T cells sorted from blood. The source is a woman aged 18 to 35 in good health.

The J gene is TRBJ2-5, the V gene TRBV7-8; 8 nucleotides match TRBD2. The CDR3 has 15 amino acids. CDR1 and CDR2 from the germline V gene are SGHVS and FQNEAQ. Trimming cost V 5 bases and J 1 base; bases outside gene matches: 6. CDR3 sequence (DNA): TGTGCCAGCAGCCAATCCAGCGGGAGCCAAGAGACCCAGTACTTC. This translates into CASSQSSGSQETQYF.

This clonotype was seen more than once but under ten times. Here the CDR3 reads CASSWRQGVGVNTEAFF. In DNA, the CDR3 is TGCGCCAGCAGCTGGCGACAGGGGGTTGGTGTGAACACTGAAGCTTTCTTT. This sequence joins TRBV5-1 and TRBJ1-1, with 9 bases identical to TRBD1. Germline lookup yields CDR1 SGHRS and CDR2 YFSETQ. The junction had 9 bases not matched to a gene; V was cut back by 3 bases and J by 0 bases. This CDR3 comprises 17 residues.

This chain connects TRBV14 to TRBJ2-5; 8 nucleotides line up with TRBD1. The V gene end was trimmed by 2 bases and the J gene end by 1 base; junction bases not matched to a gene: 3. Per the germline V gene, CDR1 is SGHDN and CDR2 is FVKESK. This CDR3 spans 15 amino acids. The DNA of the CDR3 is TGTGCCAGCAGCCAACTCGGACAGGGCCAAGAGACCCAGTACTTC. This codes for CASSQLGQGQETQYF.

The chain uses TRBV7-6 and TRBJ2-3; D ambiguous. V shed 5 bases and J shed 5 bases, with 17 bases lying between them. The germline gives CDR1 SGHVS, CDR2 FNYEAQ. The CDR3 covers 15 residues. CDR3 DNA: TGTGCCAGCAGCGACCGGGCCCAACCAGGAGATACGCAGTATTTT. This translates into CASSDRAQPGDTQYF.

Only a few counts were recorded for this clonotype. The chain uses TRBV5-1 and TRBJ2-5, with 13 bases fitting TRBD2. The V and J ends lost 4 bases and 4 bases, in that order; junction bases with no gene match: 7. The germline CDR1 and CDR2 sequences are SGHRS and YFSETQ. The CDR3 contains 16 residues. CDR3: CASSRTSGSSGETQYF. DNA for the CDR3: TGCGCCAGCAGCAGGACTAGCGGGAGTTCCGGAGAGACCCAGTACTTC.

This clonotype came up many times. This chain links TRBV28 with TRBJ2-5; D remains unclear. Germline CDR1 and CDR2: MDHEN and SYDVKM. There are 12 residues in the CDR3. With 3 bases removed from V and 5 bases from J, the gap between germline ends came to 7 bases. CDR3 DNA: TGTGCCAGCAGTTTTGTTCCCGAGACCCAGTACTTC. It translates to CASSFVPETQYF.

This clonotype was seen repeatedly, ten times or more. This chain connects TRBV29-1 to TRBJ2-1; D is possibly TRBD1 (5 bases). V lost 4 bases, J lost 4 bases, and 8 bases lay in between. The germline V gene has CDR1 SQVTM and CDR2 ANQGSEA. CDR3 size: 12 residues. The CDR3 DNA follows: TGCAGCGTTGTACAGGCATACAATGAGCAGTTCTTC. Amino acids: CSVVQAYNEQFF.

A few counts support this clonotype. The rearrangement uses TRBV14 and TRBJ2-2, with a tentative D call TRBD2 (6 bases). With 0 bases removed from V and 2 bases from J, the gap between germline ends came to 22 bases. This CDR3 has 20 residues. Looked up from germline, CDR1 is SGHDN and CDR2 is FVKESK. The CDR3 DNA sequence: TGTGCCAGCAGCCAAGATATCGGCCGTATAGCAGGGACTAACACCGGGGAGCTGTTTTTT. Protein product: CASSQDIGRIAGTNTGELFF.

The J gene is TRBJ2-7, the V gene TRBV25-1; perhaps TRBD1 as D (7 bases). Germline V gene lookup returns CDR1 MGHDK and CDR2 SYGVNS. CDR3 length: 15 amino acids. V was shortened by 1 base and J by 3 bases, with 13 bases between the two germline ends. The CDR3 nucleotides are TGTGCCAGCAGTGAATGGGGGGACAGAGACTACGAGCAGTACTTC. Protein: CASSEWGDRDYEQYF.

The sample holds many counts of this clonotype. V gene TRBV12-3 or TRBV12-4 combines with J gene TRBJ2-1; D gene uncertain. V was shortened by 5 bases and J by 4 bases, with 9 bases between the two germline ends. The CDR3 is 13 amino acids. In nucleotides, the CDR3 is TGTGCCAGCAGTCCCAGAGCGTACAATGAGCAGTTCTTC. It is translated as CASSPRAYNEQFF.

This clonotype showed up many times. This rearrangement joins TRBV6-2 or TRBV6-3 to TRBJ1-4; unclear D gene. This CDR3 contains 14 residues. CDR1 is MNHEY, CDR2 SVGEGT, per germline. Trimming stripped 2 bases from V and 8 bases from J, with 12 bases between. CDR3 coding DNA: TGTGCCAGCAGTTACGGTGGCGACGGAGAAAAACTGTTTTTT. It codes for CASSYGGDGEKLFF.

This clonotype was picked up a small number of times. The genes are TRBV7-8 and TRBJ2-3; 7 bases line up with TRBD1. CDR1 is SGHVS, CDR2 FQNEAQ, per germline. V trimming: 5 bases; J trimming: 2 bases; junction bases outside the gene matches: 13. The CDR3 covers 17 residues. Here the CDR3 reads CASSHRGGGSSTDTQYF. DNA of the CDR3: TGTGCCAGCAGCCACCGAGGGGGCGGTAGCTCCACAGATACGCAGTATTTT.

The gene calls are TRBV6-5 and TRBJ1-2; TRBD1 agrees at 9 bases. Germline V gene sequence: CDR1 MNHEY, CDR2 SVGAGI. This CDR3 spans 17 amino acids. The ends lost 0 bases at V and 1 base at J; junction bases unmatched: 6. CDR3 sequence reads: CASSYSGTGNYNYGYTF. The CDR3 coding sequence is TGTGCCAGCAGTTACTCCGGGACAGGGAATTATAACTATGGCTACACCTTC.

The chain is built from TRBV4-1 and TRBJ1-2; D gene unclear. This CDR3 comprises 14 residues. V dropped 3 bases and J dropped 7 bases, with 15 bases sitting between them. Germline V CDR1 and CDR2: MGHRA, YSYEKL. As DNA, the CDR3 is TGCGCCAGCAGCCACAAATCAGACTTAGGTGGCTACACCTTC. Protein product: CASSHKSDLGGYTF.

This clonotype was found a few times. CDR3 bases: TGTGCCAGCAGCTGGGGGACTAGCGGGTTCCACAATGAGCAGTTCTTC. Its protein product is CASSWGTSGFHNEQFF. The gene calls are TRBV7-3 and TRBJ2-1, with 12 bases lining up with TRBD2. Losses at the gene ends were 4 bases for V and 5 bases for J; bases not matched to a gene: 6. Germline CDR1 is SGHTA and CDR2 is FQGTGA. The CDR3 is 16 amino acids.

This clonotype occurred a few times. The V gene is TRBV11-2, the J gene TRBJ2-7, with 9 bases fitting TRBD1. There are 14 residues in the CDR3. Looked up from germline, CDR1 is SGHAT and CDR2 is FQNNGV. Trimming cost V 5 bases and J 1 base; bases outside gene matches: 3. The CDR3 nucleotides are TGTGCCAGCAGCACCGGGACAGGGTCCTACGAGCAGTACTTC. Protein product: CASSTGTGSYEQYF.

At least ten counts were recorded for this clonotype. The chain couples TRBV4-1 to TRBJ2-7; unclear D gene. The CDR3 contains 13 residues. Per germline, CDR1 MGHRA and CDR2 YSYEKL. V was pared by 0 bases and J by 5 bases, with 8 bases between. CDR3 amino acids: CASSQESKDEQYV. For the CDR3, the DNA is TGCGCCAGCAGCCAAGAATCTAAGGACGAGCAGTACGTC.

In its sample, this clonotype was seen once. V usage is TRBV2 and J usage is TRBJ1-2; TRBD1 might be the D (6 bases). Trimming removed 7 bases from V and 4 bases from J, with 13 bases in between. The CDR3 spans 13 residues. Germline CDR1 reads SNHLY; CDR2 reads FYNNEI. CDR3: CASIGQFGYGYTF. The CDR3 coding sequence is TGTGCCAGCATCGGACAGTTCGGCTATGGCTACACCTTC.

This clonotype has ten or more counts. The genes are TRBV2 and TRBJ1-6, with a weak D call TRBD1 (5 bases). The germline V and J ends were trimmed by 3 bases and 9 bases, with 12 bases remaining between them. The CDR3 is 14 amino acids. Looked up from germline, CDR1 is SNHLY and CDR2 is FYNNEI. CDR3 sequence (DNA): TGTGCCAGCAGTGAGGGACTCCCTGGTTCACCCCTCCACTTT. Its translation: CASSEGLPGSPLHF.

A few counts support this clonotype. The chain links TRBV7-9 to TRBJ1-2; 7 positions match TRBD1. V was clipped by 5 bases and J by 3 bases; unmatched bases: 9. Per the germline V gene, CDR1 is SEHNR and CDR2 is FQNEAQ (reference sequence). The CDR3 consists of 15 residues. CDR3 in amino acids: CASSPNPTGYYGYTF. CDR3 in DNA: TGTGCCAGCAGCCCAAATCCGACAGGGTACTATGGCTACACCTTC.

Many counts were recorded for this clonotype. This chain connects TRBV12-3 or TRBV12-4 to TRBJ2-7; D perhaps matches TRBD1 (5 bases). The CDR3 loop spans 12 amino acids. V gave up 5 bases and J gave up 2 bases, with 7 bases separating them. CDR3 nucleotide sequence: TGTGCCAGCAGTCAGGGCACCTACGAGCAGTACTTC. Encoded protein: CASSQGTYEQYF.

In its sample, this clonotype was seen once. The chain employs TRBV15 and TRBJ2-5, with D possibly being TRBD1 or TRBD2 (5 bases each). CDR3 length: 18 amino acids. V gave up 4 bases and J gave up 4 bases, with 25 bases separating them. The germline V gene has CDR1 LNHNV and CDR2 YYDKDF (reference sequence). CDR3 residues: CATSTLTPGTDDRETQYF. CDR3 DNA sequence: TGTGCCACCAGCACCCTAACCCCCGGGACGGATGATCGAGAGACCCAGTACTTC.

This chain connects TRBV20-1 to TRBJ2-7; no reliable D call. Germline V gene lookup returns CDR1 DFQATT and CDR2 SNEGSKA (reference sequence). CDR3 length: 14 residues. V shed 3 bases and J shed 2 bases, with 14 bases lying between them. CDR3 sequence reads: CSASGPSSPYEQYV. Written as DNA, the CDR3 is TGCAGTGCTAGTGGTCCCAGCAGTCCCTACGAGCAGTACGTC.

The genes are TRBV7-6 and TRBJ2-2; tentative D call: TRBD1 (6 bases). The germline V and J ends were trimmed by 2 bases and 4 bases, with 20 bases remaining between them. In germline, CDR1 is SGHVS, CDR2 FNYEAQ. The CDR3 is 18 residues long. CDR3 amino acids: CASSLSSRQGLFTGELFF. The CDR3 DNA is TGTGCCAGCAGCTTATCTTCCCGGCAGGGGCTCTTCACCGGGGAGCTGTTTTTT. Supplemented by reference TRBV7-6 and TRBJ2-2, the full variable domain reads GAGVSQSPRYKVTKRGQDVALRCDPISGHVSLYWYRQALGQGPEFLTYFNYEAQQDKSGLPNDRFSAERPEGSISTLTIQRTEQRDSAMYRCASSLSSRQGLFTGELFFGEGSRLTVL.

V gene TRBV5-1 combines with J gene TRBJ2-3; 7 bases fit TRBD2. Germline V CDR1 and CDR2: SGHRS, YFSETQ. V trimming: 1 base; J trimming: 2 bases; junction bases outside the gene matches: 4. The CDR3 extends over 15 amino acids. CDR3: CASSLHLADTDTQYF. The DNA for the CDR3 is TGCGCCAGCAGCTTGCACCTAGCGGACACAGATACGCAGTATTTT.

V usage is TRBV7-9 and J usage is TRBJ2-1; no clear D. The germline V gene encodes CDR1 SEHNR and CDR2 FQNEAQ (reference sequence). The CDR3 extends over 15 amino acids. V was trimmed by 8 bases and J by 0 bases, leaving 14 bases between them. CDR3 bases: TGTGCCAGCCTCTCCCTGGCCCTCTCCTACAATGAGCAGTTCTTC. Translated, it gives CASLSLALSYNEQFF.